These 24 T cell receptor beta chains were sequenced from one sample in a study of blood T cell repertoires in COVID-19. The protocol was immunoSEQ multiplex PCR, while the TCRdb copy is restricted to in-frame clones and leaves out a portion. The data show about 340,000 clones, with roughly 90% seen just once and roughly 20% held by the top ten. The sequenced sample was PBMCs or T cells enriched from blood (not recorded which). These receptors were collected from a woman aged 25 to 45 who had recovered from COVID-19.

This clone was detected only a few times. The CDR3 loop reads CASSLANGQNYEQYF. The CDR3 DNA reads TGTGCCAGCAGCTTAGCCAATGGGCAGAACTACGAGCAGTACTTC. The chain is built from TRBV7-9 and TRBJ2-7; D uncertain. CDR3 length: 15 residues. Trimming took off 0 bases at V and 3 bases at J, with 12 bases between the two ends. The germline V gene has CDR1 SEHNR and CDR2 FQNEAQ (reference sequence).

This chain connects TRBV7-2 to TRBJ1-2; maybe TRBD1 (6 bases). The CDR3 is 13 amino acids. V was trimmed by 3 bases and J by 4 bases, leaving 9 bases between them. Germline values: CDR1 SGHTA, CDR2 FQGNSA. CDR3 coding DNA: TGTGCCAGCAGCTTCGACAGGTCCTATGGCTACACCTTC. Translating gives CASSFDRSYGYTF.

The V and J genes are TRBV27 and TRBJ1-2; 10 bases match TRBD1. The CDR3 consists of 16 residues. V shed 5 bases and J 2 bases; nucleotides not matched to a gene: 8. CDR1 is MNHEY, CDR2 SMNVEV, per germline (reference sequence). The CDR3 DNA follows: TGTGCCAGCAGTACCACCCGGACAGGGGGAAACTATGGCTACACCTTC. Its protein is CASSTTRTGGNYGYTF.

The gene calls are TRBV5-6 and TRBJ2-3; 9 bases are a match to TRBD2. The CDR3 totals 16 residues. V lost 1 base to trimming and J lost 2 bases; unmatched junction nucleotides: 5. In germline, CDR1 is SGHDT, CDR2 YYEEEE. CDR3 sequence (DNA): TGTGCCAGCAGCTTGAGGCTAGCGGGGAACACAGATACGCAGTATTTT. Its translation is CASSLRLAGNTDTQYF.

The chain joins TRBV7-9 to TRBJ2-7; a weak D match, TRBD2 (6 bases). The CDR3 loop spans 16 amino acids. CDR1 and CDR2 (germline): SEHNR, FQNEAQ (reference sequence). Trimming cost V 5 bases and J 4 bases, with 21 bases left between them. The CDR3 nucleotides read TGTGCCAGCAGCCCAGTTTCGGCAGGAGGGGTTTACGAGCAGTACTTC. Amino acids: CASSPVSAGGVYEQYF.

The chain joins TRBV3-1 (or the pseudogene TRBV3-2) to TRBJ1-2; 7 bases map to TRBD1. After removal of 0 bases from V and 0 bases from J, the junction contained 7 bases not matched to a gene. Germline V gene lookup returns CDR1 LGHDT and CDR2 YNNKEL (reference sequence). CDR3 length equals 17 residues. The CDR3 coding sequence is TGTGCCAGCAGCCAAGACCGGGGGGGGACAGCTAACTATGGCTACACCTTC. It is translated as CASSQDRGGTANYGYTF.

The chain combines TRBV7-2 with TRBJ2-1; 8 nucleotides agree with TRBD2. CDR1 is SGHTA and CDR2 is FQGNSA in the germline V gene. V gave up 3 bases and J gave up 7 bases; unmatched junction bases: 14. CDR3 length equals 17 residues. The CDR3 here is CASSFGPGGGPWNEQFF. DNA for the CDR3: TGTGCCAGCAGCTTCGGGCCCGGGGGGGGGCCTTGGAATGAGCAGTTCTTC.

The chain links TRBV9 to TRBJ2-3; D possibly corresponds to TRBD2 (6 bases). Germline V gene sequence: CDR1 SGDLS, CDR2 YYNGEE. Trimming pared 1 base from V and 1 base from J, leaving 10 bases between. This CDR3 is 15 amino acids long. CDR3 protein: CASSVLPSGTDTQYF. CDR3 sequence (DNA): TGTGCCAGCAGCGTACTGCCTAGCGGCACAGATACGCAGTATTTT.

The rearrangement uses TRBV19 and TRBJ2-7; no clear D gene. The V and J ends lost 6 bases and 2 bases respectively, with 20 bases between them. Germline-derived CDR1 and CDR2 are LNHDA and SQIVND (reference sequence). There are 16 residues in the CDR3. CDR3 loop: CASSTVLRSSPYEQYF. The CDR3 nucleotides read TGTGCCAGTAGCACCGTTTTGAGGAGCTCCCCCTACGAGCAGTACTTC.

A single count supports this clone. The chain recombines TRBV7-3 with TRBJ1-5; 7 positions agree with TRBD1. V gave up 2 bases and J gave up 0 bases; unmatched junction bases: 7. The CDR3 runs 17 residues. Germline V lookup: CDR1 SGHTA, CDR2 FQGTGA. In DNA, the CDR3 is TGTGCCAGCAGCTTAGCGACAGGGAAGGTTAGCAATCAGCCCCAGCATTTT. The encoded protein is CASSLATGKVSNQPQHF. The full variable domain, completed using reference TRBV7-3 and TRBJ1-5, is GAGVSQTPSNKVTEKGKYVELRCDPISGHTALYWYRQSLGQGPEFLIYFQGTGAADDSGLPNDRFFAVRPEGSVSTLKIQRTERGDSAVYLCASSLATGKVSNQPQHFGDGTRLSIL.

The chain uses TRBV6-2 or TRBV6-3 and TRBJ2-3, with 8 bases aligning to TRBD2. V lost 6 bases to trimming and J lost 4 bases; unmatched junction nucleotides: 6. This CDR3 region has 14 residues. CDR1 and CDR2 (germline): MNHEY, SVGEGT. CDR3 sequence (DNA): TGTGCCAGCAGCCCTACTAGCGGTGCAGATACGCAGTATTTT. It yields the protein CASSPTSGADTQYF.

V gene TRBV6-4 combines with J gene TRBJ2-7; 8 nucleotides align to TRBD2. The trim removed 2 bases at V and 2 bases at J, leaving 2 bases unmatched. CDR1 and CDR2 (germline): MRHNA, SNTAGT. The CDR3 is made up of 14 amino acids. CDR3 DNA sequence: TGTGCCAGCAGTGACAGCGGGGGCACCTACGAGCAGTACTTC. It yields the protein CASSDSGGTYEQYF.

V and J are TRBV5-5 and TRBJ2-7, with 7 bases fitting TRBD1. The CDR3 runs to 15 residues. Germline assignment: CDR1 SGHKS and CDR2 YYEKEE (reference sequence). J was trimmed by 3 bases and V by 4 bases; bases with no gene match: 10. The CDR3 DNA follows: TGTGCCAGCAGCCGAACAGGGGTCCTAAACTACGAGCAGTACTTC. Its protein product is CASSRTGVLNYEQYF.

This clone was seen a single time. The CDR3 DNA reads as TGTGCCAGCAGTGGAGCTGACAGTACCCGAGGTGTCTACACCTTC. This codes for CASSGADSTRGVYTF. The chain carries TRBV2 and TRBJ1-2; TRBD1 might be the D (5 bases). The CDR3 consists of 15 residues. Trimming left V 4 bases short and J 10 bases short, with 22 bases between. Germline CDR1 SNHLY, CDR2 FYNNEI. Full variable domain (missing parts from reference TRBV2 and TRBJ1-2): EPEVTQTPSHQVTQMGQEVILRCVPISNHLYFYWYRQILGQKVEFLVSFYNNEISEKSEIFDDQFSVERPDGSNFTLKIRSTKLEDSAMYFCASSGADSTRGVYTFGSGTRLTVV.

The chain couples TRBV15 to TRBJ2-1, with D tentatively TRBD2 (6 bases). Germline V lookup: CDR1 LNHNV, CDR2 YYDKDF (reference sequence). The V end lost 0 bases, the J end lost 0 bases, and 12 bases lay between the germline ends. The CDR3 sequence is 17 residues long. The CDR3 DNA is TGTGCCACCAGCAGAGAAATACCCGGGAGCTCCTACAATGAGCAGTTCTTC. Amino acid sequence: CATSREIPGSSYNEQFF.

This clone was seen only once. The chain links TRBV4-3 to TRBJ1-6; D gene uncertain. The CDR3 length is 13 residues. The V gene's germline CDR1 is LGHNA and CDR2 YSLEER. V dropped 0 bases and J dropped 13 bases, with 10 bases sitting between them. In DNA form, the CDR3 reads TGCGCCAGCAGCCAAGATCAGATTCGCCCCCTCCACTTT. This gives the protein CASSQDQIRPLHF.

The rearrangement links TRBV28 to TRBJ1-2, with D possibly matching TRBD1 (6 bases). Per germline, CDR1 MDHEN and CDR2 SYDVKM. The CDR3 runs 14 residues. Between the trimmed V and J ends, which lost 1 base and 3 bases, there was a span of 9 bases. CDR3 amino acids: CASSLSGQDYGYTF. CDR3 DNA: TGTGCCAGCAGTTTATCGGGACAAGACTATGGCTACACCTTC.

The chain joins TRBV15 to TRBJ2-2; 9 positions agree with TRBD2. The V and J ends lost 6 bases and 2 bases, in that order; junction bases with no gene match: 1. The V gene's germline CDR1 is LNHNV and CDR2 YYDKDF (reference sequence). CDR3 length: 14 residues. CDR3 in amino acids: CATRLAGNTGELFF. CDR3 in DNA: TGTGCCACCAGACTAGCGGGCAACACCGGGGAGCTGTTTTTT. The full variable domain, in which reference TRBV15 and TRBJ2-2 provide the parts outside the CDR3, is DAMVIQNPRYQVTQFGKPVTLSCSQTLNHNVMYWYQQKSSQAPKLLFHYYDKDFNNEADTPDNFQSRRPNTSFCFLDIRSPGLGDTAMYLCATRLAGNTGELFFGEGSRLTVL.

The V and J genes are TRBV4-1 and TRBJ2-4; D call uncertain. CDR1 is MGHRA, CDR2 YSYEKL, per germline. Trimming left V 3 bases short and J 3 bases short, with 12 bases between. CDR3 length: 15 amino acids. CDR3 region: CASSQLTLVKNIQYF. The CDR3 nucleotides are TGCGCCAGCAGCCAGCTAACTTTGGTCAAAAACATTCAGTACTTC.

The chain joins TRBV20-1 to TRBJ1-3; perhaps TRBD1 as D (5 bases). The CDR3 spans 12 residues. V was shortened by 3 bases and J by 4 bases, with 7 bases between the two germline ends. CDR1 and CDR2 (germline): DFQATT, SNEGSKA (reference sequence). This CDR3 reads CSASPGGNTIYF. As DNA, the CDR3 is TGCAGTGCTAGTCCAGGGGGAAACACCATATATTTT.

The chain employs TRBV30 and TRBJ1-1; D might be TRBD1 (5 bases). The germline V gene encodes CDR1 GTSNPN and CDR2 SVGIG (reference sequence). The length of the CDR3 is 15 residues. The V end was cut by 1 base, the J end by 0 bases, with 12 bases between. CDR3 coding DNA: TGTGCCTGGAGTGCCGGGACTGGGATGAACACTGAAGCTTTCTTT. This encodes CAWSAGTGMNTEAFF.

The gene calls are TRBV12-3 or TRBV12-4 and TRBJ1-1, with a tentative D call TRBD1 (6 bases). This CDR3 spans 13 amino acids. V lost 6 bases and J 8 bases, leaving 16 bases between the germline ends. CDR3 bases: TGTGCCAGCAGCCTAGCGGACAGTTCCGAAGCTTTCTTT. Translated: CASSLADSSEAFF.

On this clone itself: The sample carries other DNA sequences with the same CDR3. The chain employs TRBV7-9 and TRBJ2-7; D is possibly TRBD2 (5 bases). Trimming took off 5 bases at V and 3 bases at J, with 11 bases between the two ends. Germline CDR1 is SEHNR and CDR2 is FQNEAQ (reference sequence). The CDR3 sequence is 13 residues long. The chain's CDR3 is CASSPPGSYEQYF. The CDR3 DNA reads TGTGCCAGCAGCCCCCCGGGGAGCTACGAGCAGTACTTC.

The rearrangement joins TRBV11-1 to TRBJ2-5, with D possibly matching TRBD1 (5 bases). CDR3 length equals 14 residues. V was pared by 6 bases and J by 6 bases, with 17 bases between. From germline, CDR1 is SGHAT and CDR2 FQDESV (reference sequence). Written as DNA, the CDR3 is TGTGCCAGCAGTTATATTACAGGAGTGAAGACCCAGTACTTC. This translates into CASSYITGVKTQYF.